Detailed here is one T cell receptor beta chain. Its cognate antigen is unknown. The data were taken from a study of Tregs in tolerant kidney transplant recipients. Study observations and caveats: Nucleotide sequences could not be compared across some patients' samples due to primer changes. Antigen-driven expansion was suggested because donor-specific Tregs expanded more than all Tregs in tolerant patients. This study did not directly address biological reproducibility.

The germline gives CDR1 SGDLS, CDR2 YYNGEE. There are 16 residues in the CDR3. V dropped 5 bases and J dropped 5; count of bases not matched to a gene: 8. The assay was immunoSEQ multiplex PCR, and TCRdb's table has in-frame clones only and misses some. The repertoire consists of about 21,000 clones, with roughly 80% occurring once and the leading ten covering over 20%. Recipients received nonmyeloablative bone marrow transplants from related graft donors, with transient mixed chimerism. The TCR sequence derives from a human patient who received a combined kidney and bone marrow transplant. Some T cells may arise from the graft donor. This rearrangement joins TRBV9 to TRBJ1-5; TRBD1 matches at 12 bases. The sample was CD8+ T cells from blood (PBMCs), taken 6 months after the transplant. The CDR3 is CASSPSGTGGDQPQHF. CDR3 bases: TGTGCCAGCAGTCCTTCTGGGACAGGGGGCGATCAGCCCCAGCATTTT.